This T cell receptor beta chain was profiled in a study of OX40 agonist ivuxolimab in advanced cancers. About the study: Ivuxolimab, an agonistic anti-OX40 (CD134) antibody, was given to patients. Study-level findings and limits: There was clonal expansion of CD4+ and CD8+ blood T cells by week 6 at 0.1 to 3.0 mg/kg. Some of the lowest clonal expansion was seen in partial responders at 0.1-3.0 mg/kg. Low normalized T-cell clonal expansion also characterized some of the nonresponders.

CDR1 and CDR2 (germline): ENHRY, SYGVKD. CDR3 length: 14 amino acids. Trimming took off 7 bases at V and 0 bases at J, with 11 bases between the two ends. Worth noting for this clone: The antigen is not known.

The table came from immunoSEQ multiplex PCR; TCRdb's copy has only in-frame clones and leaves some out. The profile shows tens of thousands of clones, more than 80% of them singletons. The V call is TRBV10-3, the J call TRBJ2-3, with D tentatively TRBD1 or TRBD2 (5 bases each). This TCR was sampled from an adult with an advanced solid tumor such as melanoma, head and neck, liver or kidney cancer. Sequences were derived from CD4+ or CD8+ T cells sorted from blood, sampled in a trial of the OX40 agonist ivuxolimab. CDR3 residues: CAITWDLSTDTQYF. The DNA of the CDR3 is TGTGCCATCACTTGGGACCTTAGCACAGATACGCAGTATTTT.